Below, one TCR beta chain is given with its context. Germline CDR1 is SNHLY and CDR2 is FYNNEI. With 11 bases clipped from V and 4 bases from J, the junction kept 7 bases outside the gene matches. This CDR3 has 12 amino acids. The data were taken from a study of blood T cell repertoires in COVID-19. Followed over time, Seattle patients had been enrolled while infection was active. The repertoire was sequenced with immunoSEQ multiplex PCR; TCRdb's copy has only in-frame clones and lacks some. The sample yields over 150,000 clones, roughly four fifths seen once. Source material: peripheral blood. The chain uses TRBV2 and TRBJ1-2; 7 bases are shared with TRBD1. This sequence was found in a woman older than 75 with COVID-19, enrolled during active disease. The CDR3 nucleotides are TGTGCCGGAGGACAGGACAGCTATGGCTACACCTTC. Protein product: CAGGQDSYGYTF. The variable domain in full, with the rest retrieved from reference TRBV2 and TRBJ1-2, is EPEVTQTPSHQVTQMGQEVILRCVPISNHLYFYWYRQILGQKVEFLVSFYNNEISEKSEIFDDQFSVERPDGSNFTLKIRSTKLEDSAMYFCAGGQDSYGYTFGSGTRLTVV.